This TCR beta chain was recorded in a study of T-cell memory formation after mild COVID-19. Overall study findings and caveats: There was a balanced CD4/CD8 profile in clones contracting day 15 to 85, and later expanders leaned CD4+.

TCRdb reprocessed the 5' RACE reads with MiXCR, giving one entry per CDR3 protein. This table holds 190,000 or so distinct CDR3 sequences, 25% to 35% found once. Concerning this clonotype itself: Its antigen is not known.

This CDR3 has 14 amino acids. V shed 7 bases and J shed 2 bases, with 14 bases lying between them. Source material: PBMCs or a T cell subset sorted from them (not recorded which). The clonotype comes from an adult woman who had mild COVID-19 (a few samples of this study predate the infection). Cell type and time point are not known. This chain connects TRBV12-3 or TRBV12-4 to TRBJ2-5; D is undetermined. The CDR3 DNA reads as TGTGCCAGCACTCCGACGGAGAGTCAAGAGACCCAGTACTTC. Translation gives CASTPTESQETQYF.